Only one count was recorded for the clone carrying this TCR beta chain. Its antigen is unknown. Per the germline V gene, CDR1 is SNHLY and CDR2 is FYNNEI. Trimming removed 3 bases at V and 1 base at J, with 9 bases between. This CDR3 is built from 14 residues. This entry comes from a study of T cells in pancreatic ductal adenocarcinoma. Sequencing used immunoSEQ multiplex PCR; TCRdb keeps in-frame clones, though not all of them. The sample consists of roughly 100,000 clones, over 90% of them appearing once. Study-wide findings and caveats: Comparisons of tumor and blood clonality may show falsely lower tumor diversity. Compared with tumor, blood showed more total productive templates and around 8-fold more clonotypes. Mean clonality was around 0.1 in tumors and roughly 0.067 in blood, not significantly different.

Surgery without prior neoadjuvant therapy was the treatment of the selected pancreatic ductal adenocarcinoma patients. The gene calls are TRBV2 and TRBJ1-1, with D unresolved. Material for sequencing was PBMCs. The source is a human donor with pancreatic ductal adenocarcinoma. CDR3 DNA sequence: TGTGCCAGCAGTGAGGCCTTGGCGAACACTGAAGCTTTCTTT. This sequence encodes CASSEALANTEAFF.